What follows are 14 T cell receptor beta chains derived from one specimen sequenced in a study of control samples from healthy donors and cancer patients. Sequenced by immunoSEQ multiplex PCR; TCRdb stores in-frame clones only, minus some. The sample has 20,000 to 25,000 clones; more than 80% are singletons. The sample consisted of PBMCs. These receptors were taken from a man aged 55 to 69 with head and neck cancer.

The chain joins TRBV11-2 to TRBJ1-1, with TRBD1 matching 7 bases. V was clipped by 4 bases and J by 2 bases; unmatched bases: 13. This CDR3 spans 17 amino acids. The germline V gene has CDR1 SGHAT and CDR2 FQNNGV. The CDR3: CASSSPHSGQVNTEAFF. As DNA, the CDR3 is TGTGCCAGCAGCTCACCCCATTCCGGACAGGTTAACACTGAAGCTTTCTTT.

J is TRBJ2-2 and V is TRBV7-3; D is possibly TRBD1 or TRBD2 (5 bases each). V lost 4 bases to trimming and J lost 5 bases, with 11 bases between them. CDR3 length equals 14 residues. Germline values: CDR1 SGHTA, CDR2 FQGTGA. The CDR3: CASSSGRPTGELFF. CDR3 coding DNA: TGTGCCAGCAGCTCGGGACGGCCAACCGGGGAGCTGTTTTTT.

The chain carries TRBV15 and TRBJ1-5; D might be TRBD1 (6 bases). Germline CDR1 reads LNHNV; CDR2 reads YYDKDF (reference sequence). The CDR3 spans 14 residues. With 2 bases removed from V and 6 bases from J, the gap between germline ends came to 11 bases. The CDR3 DNA follows: TGTGCCACCAGCAGACGGGGGGGCGTTCAGCCCCAGCATTTT. It yields the protein CATSRRGGVQPQHF.

This chain joins TRBV3-1 (or the pseudogene TRBV3-2) and TRBJ2-7, with TRBD1 matching 9 bases. Germline CDR1 is LGHDT and CDR2 is YNNKEL (reference sequence). V gave up 4 bases and J gave up 3 bases; unmatched junction bases: 4. CDR3 size: 14 residues. CDR3 nucleotides: TGTGCCAGCAGCCTTGGACAGGGGATCTACGAGCAGTACTTC. It specifies CASSLGQGIYEQYF.

The chain recombines TRBV13 with TRBJ2-7; TRBD1 aligns across 11 bases. This CDR3 is 16 amino acids long. V was clipped by 4 bases and J by 3 bases; unmatched bases: 8. Germline CDR1 PRHDT, CDR2 FYEKMQ (reference sequence). DNA for the CDR3: TGTGCCAGCAGCTGGCGGACAGGGGGCCAAGTCTACGAGCAGTACGTC. This sequence encodes CASSWRTGGQVYEQYV.

The V call is TRBV5-4, the J call TRBJ2-6; 8 bases are shared with TRBD1. The CDR3 runs to 17 residues. Per germline, CDR1 SGHNT and CDR2 YYREEE (reference sequence). The junction had 8 bases not matched to a gene; V was cut back by 4 bases and J by 2 bases. This CDR3 is CASSTGTGGAGANVLTF. In nucleotides, the CDR3 is TGTGCCAGCAGCACTGGGACAGGCGGAGCTGGGGCCAACGTCCTGACTTTC.

This chain links TRBV19 with TRBJ1-1; D is uncertain. The CDR3 consists of 12 residues. Trimming took off 10 bases at V and 1 base at J, with 10 bases between the two ends. Germline V gene sequence: CDR1 LNHDA, CDR2 SQIVND (reference sequence). The CDR3 DNA is TGTGCCACTCGGGCCCAGAACACTGAAGCTTTCTTT. Encoded protein: CATRAQNTEAFF.

The rearrangement joins TRBV28 to TRBJ2-7; D might be TRBD1 or TRBD2, each matching 5 bases. Per germline, CDR1 MDHEN and CDR2 SYDVKM. The CDR3 is made up of 15 amino acids. V gave up 6 bases and J gave up 0 bases, with 15 bases separating them. CDR3 bases: TGTGCCAGCAGCCTAGGGGCAGGGAGCTCCTACGAGCAGTACGTC. It codes for CASSLGAGSSYEQYV.

This clone was recorded a few times. The chain couples TRBV11-3 to TRBJ2-1; 10 bases fit TRBD2. V dropped 3 bases and J dropped 8; count of bases not matched to a gene: 7. CDR1 SGHNT and CDR2 YENEEA come from the germline V gene. The CDR3 runs to 15 residues. CDR3 sequence (DNA): TGTGCCAGCAGCTTGAGCGGGAGGGCCCAGGATGAGCAGTTCTTC. This encodes CASSLSGRAQDEQFF.

The CDR3 protein is CASSLGGQGDGYTF. The CDR3 DNA reads TGCGCCAGCAGCTTGGGTGGACAGGGGGATGGCTACACCTTC. V usage is TRBV5-1 and J usage is TRBJ1-2; 10 nucleotides agree with TRBD1. The CDR3 contains 14 residues. V was pared by 0 bases and J by 6 bases, with 2 bases of the junction left unmatched. The V gene's germline CDR1 is SGHRS and CDR2 YFSETQ.

The genes are TRBV6-5 and TRBJ2-3; TRBD2 matches at 10 bases. CDR3 size: 16 residues. V dropped 2 bases and J dropped 3; count of bases not matched to a gene: 5. The germline gives CDR1 MNHEY, CDR2 SVGAGI. The CDR3 sequence is CASSYDGLAATDTQYF. CDR3 in DNA: TGTGCCAGCAGTTACGATGGACTAGCGGCAACAGATACGCAGTATTTT.

CDR3 nucleotide sequence: TGTGCCAGCAGTGAATATGAAGGGAGCAAGACCCAGTACTTC. This codes for CASSEYEGSKTQYF. The chain carries TRBV25-1 and TRBJ2-5; TRBD2 might be the D (5 bases). This CDR3 spans 14 amino acids. V was trimmed by 0 bases and J by 6 bases, leaving 11 bases between them. Germline CDR1 MGHDK, CDR2 SYGVNS.

The chain combines TRBV13 with TRBJ2-1; 7 bases line up with TRBD2. In germline, CDR1 is PRHDT, CDR2 FYEKMQ (reference sequence). The CDR3 runs 14 residues. The J segment lost 10 bases and the V segment lost 0 bases, leaving 6 bases of the junction unmatched. This CDR3 reads CASSLGDPSGEQFF. In nucleotides, the CDR3 is TGTGCCAGCAGCTTAGGGGACCCTAGCGGCGAGCAGTTCTTC.

The chain is built from TRBV29-1 and TRBJ1-5; possibly TRBD1 for D (6 bases). V was pared by 5 bases and J by 7 bases, with 15 bases between. Germline V CDR1 and CDR2: SQVTM, ANQGSEA. This CDR3 region has 13 residues. The CDR3 bases are TGCAGCGTTAGGGACAACCTAAACCAGCCCCAGCATTTT. As protein: CSVRDNLNQPQHF.